The source of this TCR beta chain is a study of a mutant IDH1 vaccine in newly diagnosed glioma. Overall study context: The timing of visit V12 was week 35, and that of visit V13 was week 47.

Data came from immunoSEQ multiplex PCR; TCRdb stores just in-frame clones and leaves some out. The table shows about 94,000 clones, with 89% occurring only once. A note on this clone: Its specificity is unknown.

Germline V CDR1 and CDR2: MNHNS, SASEGT. V lost 1 base and J lost 8, with 12 bases in between. This CDR3 is 13 amino acids long. Time point noted: week 47, end of study. In every dose of vaccine, 300 ug of mutant IDH1 20-mer peptide was given alongside topical imiquimod. This material consisted of PBMCs, taken from a glioma patient whose treatment included an IDH1 peptide vaccine. The clonotype comes from a woman between 50 and 59 years old with glioma. The chain couples TRBV6-1 to TRBJ2-7, with TRBD2 as a possible D gene (5 bases). CDR3: CASSEGYEGKQYF. The CDR3 nucleotides are TGTGCCAGCAGTGAAGGTTATGAGGGAAAGCAGTACTTC.